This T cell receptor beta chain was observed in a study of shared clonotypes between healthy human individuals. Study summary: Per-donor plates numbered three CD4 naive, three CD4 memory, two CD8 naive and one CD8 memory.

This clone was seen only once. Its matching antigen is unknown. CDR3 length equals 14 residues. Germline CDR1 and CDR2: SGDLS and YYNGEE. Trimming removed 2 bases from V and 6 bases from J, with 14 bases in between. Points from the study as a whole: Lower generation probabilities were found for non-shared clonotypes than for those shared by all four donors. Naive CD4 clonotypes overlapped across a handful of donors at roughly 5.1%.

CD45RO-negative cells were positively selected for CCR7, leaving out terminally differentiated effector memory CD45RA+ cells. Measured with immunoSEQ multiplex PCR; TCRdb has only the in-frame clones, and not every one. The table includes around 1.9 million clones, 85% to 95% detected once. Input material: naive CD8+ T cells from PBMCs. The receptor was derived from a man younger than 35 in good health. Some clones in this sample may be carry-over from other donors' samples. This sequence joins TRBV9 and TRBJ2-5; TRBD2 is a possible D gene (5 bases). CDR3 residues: CASSVGSSGKTQYF. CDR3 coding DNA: TGTGCCAGCAGCGTGGGCAGTTCGGGAAAGACCCAGTACTTC.